This T cell receptor (beta chain) was profiled in a study of OX40 agonist ivuxolimab in advanced cancers. General observations from the study: Not determined was the antigen specificity of the expanded peripheral T cells. CD4+ T cells averaged fewer expanded clones than CD8+ T cells.

The CDR3 sequence is 17 residues long. Trimming cost V 4 bases and J 4 bases, with 22 bases left between them. Germline-derived CDR1 and CDR2 are SGHAT and FQNNGV. Enrollment shut out patients with autoimmune disease history or systemic immunosuppression. Concerning this clone: The antigen is unknown.

The assay was immunoSEQ multiplex PCR, and TCRdb's table has in-frame clones only and misses some. The repertoire has fewer than 80,000 clones, 85% of them found once; the top ten carry approximately 3.7%. The sequences come from CD4+ or CD8+ T cells sorted from blood, collected in a trial of the OX40 agonist ivuxolimab. The genes are TRBV11-2 and TRBJ2-5, with TRBD2 as a possible D gene (5 bases). This TCR came from an adult with an advanced solid tumor such as melanoma, head and neck, liver or kidney cancer. The CDR3 bases are TGTGCCAGCAGCTCCCCCCCGGGAAGGATAGGAGCAGAGACCCAGTACTTC. It encodes CASSSPPGRIGAETQYF.